These 5 T cell receptor beta chains were all obtained from the same sample, sequenced in a study of blood T cell repertoires in COVID-19. The repertoire was sequenced with immunoSEQ multiplex PCR; TCRdb's copy has only in-frame clones and lacks some. This repertoire shows about 300,000 clones, roughly 83% found once; its top ten account for around 1.6%. The sample comprised peripheral blood. Receptors were obtained from a woman between 50 and 59 years old with acute or convalescent COVID-19.

This chain uses TRBV7-2 with TRBJ1-2; tentative D call: TRBD1 (6 bases). This CDR3 contains 13 residues. The germline CDR1 and CDR2 sequences are SGHTA and FQGNSA. V gave up 3 bases and J gave up 4 bases, with 9 bases separating them. CDR3 in DNA: TGTGCCAGCAGCTTCGGCAGGGGCTATGGCTACACCTTC. This gives the protein CASSFGRGYGYTF.

CDR3 loop: CASSPTVNEQYF. The CDR3 DNA is TGTGCCAGCAGCCCCACTGTGAATGAGCAGTACTTC. The V call is TRBV7-8, the J call TRBJ2-7, with no clear D. Per the germline V gene, CDR1 is SGHVS and CDR2 is FQNEAQ. V dropped 5 bases and J dropped 7 bases, with 12 bases sitting between them. The CDR3 extends over 12 amino acids.

The chain joins TRBV7-9 to TRBJ1-1; no definite D call. The CDR3 is made up of 12 amino acids. V was cut by 1 base and J by 7 bases, with 7 bases left in between. Per the germline V gene, CDR1 is SEHNR and CDR2 is FQNEAQ (reference sequence). Here the CDR3 DNA reads TGTGCCAGCAGCTTAGAGGCGGTTGAAGCTTTCTTT. It translates to CASSLEAVEAFF.

The chain couples TRBV10-3 to TRBJ2-3, with 7 bases aligning to TRBD1. Per germline, CDR1 ENHRY and CDR2 SYGVKD. This CDR3 is built from 17 residues. The V gene end was trimmed by 0 bases and the J gene end by 1 base; junction bases not matched to a gene: 7. As DNA, the CDR3 is TGTGCCATCAGTGAGTCTGGGAGCGGACAGGGCACAGATACGCAGTATTTT. It codes for CAISESGSGQGTDTQYF.

V usage is TRBV20-1 and J usage is TRBJ2-6; weak D call: TRBD2 (6 bases). Germline loops: CDR1 DFQATT, CDR2 SNEGSKA (reference sequence). Trimming removed 3 bases from V and 6 bases from J, with 18 bases in between. The CDR3 covers 16 residues. The CDR3 DNA reads as TGCAGTGCTAGTGTTGGAGGGTGGGAACTGGCCAACGTCCTGACTTTC. Translation gives CSASVGGWELANVLTF.